This T cell receptor beta chain was recorded in a study of shared clonotypes between healthy human individuals. Study-wide background: Per donor, CD8 memory used one plate, CD8 naive used two, CD4 memory used three and CD4 naive used three. Broader study findings: The sharing of around 5% of naive CD4 clonotypes was seen across several donors. Naive subsets, compared against memory subsets, generally had larger estimated richness values.

Per sorted-subset replicate PCR, input was 200 to 250 ng DNA, representing roughly 30,000 T cell genomes. The assay was immunoSEQ multiplex PCR, and TCRdb's table has in-frame clones only and misses some. Here the sample spans some 2 million clones, about 95% being singletons. CD45RO-negative, CCR7-positively selected cells formed the naive CD8 fraction, excluding terminally differentiated effector memory CD45RA+ cells. In regard to this clone: Antigen unknown.

This CDR3 has 15 amino acids. Looked up from germline, CDR1 is LNHDA and CDR2 is SQIVND (reference sequence). The junction had 8 bases not matched to a gene; V was cut back by 3 bases and J by 6 bases. The sequenced sample consisted of naive CD8+ T cells sorted from blood. The TCR sequence derives from a man aged 18 to 30 in good health. The chain employs TRBV19 and TRBJ2-7; 10 bases align to TRBD1. CDR3 bases: TGTGCCAGTAGTATCATGGGACAGGGGTATTTCGAGCAGTACTTC. The encoded protein is CASSIMGQGYFEQYF.